The next 22 T cell receptor beta chains were all read from a single sample in a study of T cells in Graves' hyperthyroidism and ophthalmopathy. From RNA transcripts, TCR beta CDR3 regions were amplified. The TCR CDR3 was amplified in a first-round RT-PCR using the HTBI primer set. TCRdb ran MiXCR on the multiplex PCR reads and lists one entry per CDR3 protein. The sample records 500,000 to 650,000 distinct CDR3 sequences, about 15% being singletons. Sequences were obtained from blood. All receptors come from a woman in her 40s with Graves' hyperthyroidism.

The gene calls are TRBV20-1 and TRBJ2-5; 7 bases agree with TRBD2. With V trimmed by 3 bases and J by 1 base, 5 bases remained unmatched. The CDR3 contains 14 residues. Germline-derived CDR1 and CDR2 are DFQATT and SNEGSKA (reference sequence). The CDR3 region has the DNA TGCAGTGCTAGTTCTAGCGGAATCCAAGAGACCCAGTACTTC. This encodes CSASSSGIQETQYF.

This clonotype occurred many times. The chain recombines TRBV15 with TRBJ1-2; possibly TRBD1 for D (6 bases). This CDR3 region has 18 residues. Trimming took 0 bases from V and 4 from J, leaving 21 bases between them. CDR1 and CDR2 from the germline V gene are LNHNV and YYDKDF (reference sequence). DNA of the CDR3: TGTGCCACCAGCAGAGAAACCGGCACAGGGATACGGGGCTATGGCTACACCTTC. As protein: CATSRETGTGIRGYGYTF.

The V and J genes are TRBV7-9 and TRBJ2-5; the D gene is possibly TRBD1 (5 bases). CDR3 length: 14 amino acids. CDR1 is SEHNR, CDR2 FQNEAQ, per germline (reference sequence). Trimming removed 5 bases from V and 5 bases from J, with 15 bases in between. The CDR3 protein is CASSLTQGFETQYF. CDR3 DNA sequence: TGTGCCAGCAGCCTTACCCAGGGATTCGAGACCCAGTACTTC.

This clonotype occurred once. V is TRBV30 and J is TRBJ2-1; 11 nucleotides agree with TRBD2. Germline CDR1 is GTSNPN and CDR2 is SVGIG (reference sequence). The CDR3 has 15 residues. The ends lost 0 bases at V and 7 bases at J; junction bases unmatched: 5. DNA of the CDR3: TGTGCCTGGAGTGTAAATAGCGGGAGGGGGAATGAGCAGTTCTTC. Protein: CAWSVNSGRGNEQFF.

This clonotype was found many times. This sequence joins TRBV12-3 or TRBV12-4 and TRBJ1-1, with 7 positions matching TRBD1. Germline trimming cut 6 bases from V and 5 bases from J; bases unmatched to any gene: 6. The CDR3 sequence is 13 residues long. CDR3 sequence: CASSRQGDTEAFF. CDR3 nucleotide sequence: TGTGCCAGCAGCCGACAGGGAGATACTGAAGCTTTCTTT.

This clonotype was seen repeatedly, ten times or more. This rearrangement joins TRBV7-9 to TRBJ2-5; D is unresolved. The germline CDR1 and CDR2 sequences are SEHNR and FQNEAQ (reference sequence). The CDR3 covers 12 residues. Deletions cut 2 bases from V and 1 base from J, with 2 bases between. The CDR3 nucleotides read TGTGCCAGCAGCTTAACCCAAGAGACCCAGTACTTC. This translates into CASSLTQETQYF.

In its sample, this clonotype was seen a few times. The junction does not match germline at one end; this may be a read error. The chain uses TRBV5-5 and TRBJ2-7; 10 positions agree with TRBD1. Germline-derived CDR1 and CDR2 are SGHKS and YYEKEE (reference sequence). CDR3 size: 16 residues. The CDR3 spells CASSLGGQGTSYEQYF. DNA of the CDR3: TGTGCCAGCAGTTTGGGGGGACAGGGGACATCCTACGAGCAGTACTTC.

With regard to this clonotype: One base away lies a much larger clone, so this may be a sequencing read error. The chain combines TRBV20-1 with TRBJ2-3; 11 bases map to TRBD2. Germline lookup yields CDR1 DFQATT and CDR2 SNEGSKA (reference sequence). The CDR3 has 15 residues. The CDR3 DNA follows: TGCAGTGCAGCCGATAGCGGGAGGGGAACAGATACGCGGTATTTT. It specifies CSAADSGRGTDTRYF.

The chain combines TRBV20-1 with TRBJ1-2, with D uncertain. The germline V gene encodes CDR1 DFQATT and CDR2 SNEGSKA (reference sequence). The CDR3 totals 12 residues. V was shortened by 0 bases and J by 0 bases, with 2 bases between the two germline ends. CDR3 sequence reads: CSAREANYGYTF. For the CDR3, the DNA is TGCAGTGCTAGAGAAGCTAACTATGGCTACACCTTC.

The chain has TRBV3-1 and TRBJ1-1; D possibly corresponds to TRBD1 (6 bases). CDR1 is LGHDT and CDR2 is YNNKEL in the germline V gene (reference sequence). Trimming removed 0 bases from V and 3 bases from J, with 26 bases in between. This CDR3 region has 20 residues. The CDR3 DNA follows: TGTGCCAGCAGCCAAGACCTTCCGTTTGGGGGCGAAACTTCCCACACTGAAGCTTTCTTT. As protein: CASSQDLPFGGETSHTEAFF.

This clonotype was picked up many times. The chain joins TRBV7-3 to TRBJ2-7, with 7 nucleotides matching TRBD2. This CDR3 contains 16 residues. Germline V gene sequence: CDR1 SGHTA, CDR2 FQGTGA. The V gene end was trimmed by 3 bases and the J gene end by 2 bases; junction bases not matched to a gene: 10. The CDR3 region is CASSFNSGIPPYEQYF. CDR3 bases: TGTGCCAGCAGCTTTAACAGCGGGATTCCTCCCTACGAGCAGTACTTC.

This clonotype was counted at least ten times. The gene calls are TRBV28 and TRBJ2-5; D is unresolved. Trimming left V 3 bases short and J 4 bases short, with 12 bases between. The germline V gene has CDR1 MDHEN and CDR2 SYDVKM. This CDR3 has 14 amino acids. CDR3 protein: CASSFRGPGETQYF. CDR3 DNA sequence: TGTGCCAGCAGTTTCCGCGGCCCAGGAGAGACCCAGTACTTC.

This clonotype was recorded many times. The chain joins TRBV18 to TRBJ1-2; the D gene is possibly TRBD1 (5 bases). The CDR3 is made up of 12 amino acids. V shed 6 bases and J shed 1 base, with 6 bases lying between them. Germline loops: CDR1 KGHSH, CDR2 LQKENI. The CDR3: CASSDNNYGYTF. The CDR3 nucleotides read TGTGCCAGCTCGGACAATAACTATGGCTACACCTTC.

This clonotype appeared many times. V is TRBV20-1 and J is TRBJ2-7, with D possibly matching TRBD2 (5 bases). The CDR3 consists of 16 residues. CDR1 and CDR2 from the germline V gene are DFQATT and SNEGSKA (reference sequence). V was shortened by 0 bases and J by 4 bases, with 19 bases between the two germline ends. The CDR3 loop reads CSARDRDYRVAYEQYF. DNA for the CDR3: TGCAGTGCTAGAGATCGAGATTATCGGGTAGCGTACGAGCAGTACTTC.

The chain has TRBV5-1 and TRBJ1-1; D gene ambiguous. Germline V lookup: CDR1 SGHRS, CDR2 YFSETQ. The CDR3 contains 16 residues. Trimming took 0 bases from V and 0 from J, leaving 12 bases between them. The CDR3 here is CASSLGVDLLNTEAFF. The CDR3 region has the DNA TGCGCCAGCAGCTTGGGGGTTGACTTACTGAACACTGAAGCTTTCTTT. The full variable domain, rest sourced from reference TRBV5-1 and TRBJ1-1, is KAGVTQTPRYLIKTRGQQVTLSCSPISGHRSVSWYQQTPGQGLQFLFEYFSETQRNKGNFPGRFSGRQFSNSRSEMNVSTLELGDSALYLCASSLGVDLLNTEAFFGQGTRLTVV.

This clonotype has just a few counts. V usage is TRBV5-1 and J usage is TRBJ2-3, with a weak D call TRBD2 (5 bases). Germline loops: CDR1 SGHRS, CDR2 YFSETQ. The ends were cut back, 4 bases at V and 3 bases at J, with 12 bases in the middle. This CDR3 is 14 amino acids long. The CDR3 nucleotides are TGCGCCAGCAGCACGGGGAAGGTAACAGATACGCAGTATTTT. It codes for CASSTGKVTDTQYF.

This clonotype showed up just a few times. The chain uses TRBV5-1 and TRBJ1-3, with D unclear. There are 14 residues in the CDR3. The V end was cut by 2 bases, the J end by 0 bases, with 6 bases between. The germline CDR1 and CDR2 sequences are SGHRS and YFSETQ. The DNA for the CDR3 is TGCGCCAGCAGCTTAACTTACTCTGGAAACACCATATATTTT. Protein product: CASSLTYSGNTIYF.

This clonotype was recorded at least ten times. The rearrangement joins TRBV2 to TRBJ2-3; D is perhaps TRBD1 or TRBD2 (6 bases each). CDR3 length: 15 amino acids. Germline CDR1 is SNHLY and CDR2 is FYNNEI. Trimming removed 8 bases at V and 3 bases at J, with 18 bases between. The CDR3 DNA is TGTGCCAGCGTTGAGTGGGGGGCGCAGACAGATACGCAGTATTTT. This codes for CASVEWGAQTDTQYF.

This clonotype showed up just a few times. The V and J genes are TRBV6-1 and TRBJ1-1; D not resolved. Trimming took off 4 bases at V and 1 base at J, with 7 bases between the two ends. The germline V gene has CDR1 MNHNS and CDR2 SASEGT. The CDR3 has 13 residues. CDR3 amino acids: CASSAPQNTEAFF. For the CDR3, the DNA is TGTGCCAGCAGTGCTCCACAGAACACTGAAGCTTTCTTT.

This chain connects TRBV5-1 to TRBJ1-4; D is unresolved. Germline CDR1 SGHRS, CDR2 YFSETQ. The CDR3 is made up of 15 amino acids. Trimming left V 3 bases short and J 1 base short, with 10 bases between. CDR3 sequence reads: CASSSTGITNEKLFF. The DNA of the CDR3 is TGCGCCAGCAGCTCGACGGGCATAACTAATGAAAAACTGTTTTTT.

In this sample, this clonotype turned up many times. The gene calls are TRBV18 and TRBJ1-4, with a weak D call TRBD1 (5 bases). The CDR3 runs to 15 residues. Germline V gene data show CDR1 as KGHSH and CDR2 as LQKENI. Trimming shortened V by 2 bases and J by 0 bases, and 7 bases separated the two germline ends. The CDR3 sequence: CASSPGGTTNEKLFF. The CDR3 region has the DNA TGTGCCAGCTCACCAGGGGGGACAACTAATGAAAAACTGTTTTTT.

In its sample, this clonotype was seen a few times. The chain is built from TRBV2 and TRBJ2-5, with a tentative D call TRBD2 (6 bases). The germline V gene encodes CDR1 SNHLY and CDR2 FYNNEI. The CDR3 has 12 amino acids. The V end was cut by 8 bases, the J end by 3 bases, with 10 bases between. Here the CDR3 DNA reads TGTGCCAGCGGAGGGGTGGAAGAGACCCAGTACTTC. Protein product: CASGGVEETQYF.